Below, 27 T cell receptor beta chains from the same sample are listed, as sequenced in a study of low-dose radiotherapy and immunotherapy resistance in tumors. TRAV- and TRBV-specific primers, spanning alpha and beta chains, primed first-strand cDNA. The authors ran about 20 PCR cycles to amplify TCRs with a constant-region primer and V-primer adapter. TCRdb fed the reads into MiXCR, producing one record per CDR3 protein. The table shows around 13,000 distinct CDR3 sequences, with 60% occurring only once. Receptor source: a human donor with advanced metastatic prostate, ovarian, gallbladder or colorectal cancer (not recorded which). This table probably holds off-target reads from a library built for another chain.

The chain links TRBV5-1 to TRBJ2-6; 8 bases map to TRBD1. The CDR3 covers 19 residues. J gave up 1 base and V 0 bases, and 9 bases lay outside the gene matches. CDR1 is SGHRS and CDR2 is YFSETQ in the germline V gene. CDR3 nucleotides: TGCGCCAGCAGCTTGGGGTGGGGGACAGGACCGTCTGGGGCCAACGTCCTGACTTTC. Translation gives CASSLGWGTGPSGANVLTF.

The rearrangement joins TRBV27 to TRBJ2-1; 11 positions agree with TRBD2. V shed 5 bases and J 6 bases; nucleotides not matched to a gene: 9. This CDR3 is built from 16 residues. Germline V gene sequence: CDR1 MNHEY, CDR2 SMNVEV (reference sequence). In DNA form, the CDR3 reads TGTGCCAGCAGTCCCCTCCTAGCGGGGGGACCCAATGAGCAGTTCTTC. Its translation is CASSPLLAGGPNEQFF.

The chain is built from TRBV5-1 and TRBJ2-7, with 9 positions matching TRBD1. Germline V gene data show CDR1 as SGHRS and CDR2 as YFSETQ. Trimming cost V 4 bases and J 4 bases; bases outside gene matches: 6. This CDR3 contains 14 residues. CDR3 protein: CASSPGQGGYEQYF. CDR3 nucleotides: TGCGCCAGCAGCCCGGGACAGGGTGGATACGAGCAGTACTTC.

This chain links TRBV20-1 with TRBJ2-7; D remains ambiguous. V was trimmed by 2 bases and J by 6 bases, leaving 8 bases between them. Germline CDR1 and CDR2: DFQATT and SNEGSKA (reference sequence). CDR3 size: 11 residues. The CDR3 protein is CSARYPPEQYF. The CDR3 coding sequence is TGCAGTGCTAGATACCCTCCCGAGCAGTACTTC.

V and J are TRBV25-1 and TRBJ2-4; D is ambiguous. Germline loops: CDR1 MGHDK, CDR2 SYGVNS. V lost 2 bases and J lost 0, with 11 bases in between. This CDR3 comprises 16 residues. CDR3 in amino acids: CASSEGGALAKNIQYF. The CDR3 DNA sequence: TGTGCCAGCAGTGAAGGTGGTGCCTTAGCCAAAAACATTCAGTACTTC. Filled out from reference TRBV25-1 and TRBJ2-4, the complete variable domain reads EADIYQTPRYLVIGTGKKITLECSQTMGHDKMYWYQQDPGMELHLIHYSYGVNSTEKGDLSSESTVSRIRTEHFPLTLESARPSHTSQYLCASSEGGALAKNIQYFGAGTRLSVL.

This clonotype was picked up a small number of times. This chain links TRBV6-1 with TRBJ1-5; TRBD1 matches at 7 bases. The germline gives CDR1 MNHNS, CDR2 SASEGT. J lost 6 bases, V lost 7 bases, and 3 bases had no gene match. CDR3 size: 12 residues. The CDR3 DNA follows: TGTGCCAGCACTACAGGGGTTCAGCCCCAGCATTTT. Translation gives CASTTGVQPQHF.

The table lists this clonotype with a few counts. This chain links TRBV6-4 with TRBJ2-1; D unresolved. Germline assignment: CDR1 MRHNA and CDR2 SNTAGT. The V end lost 2 bases, the J end lost 7 bases, and 9 bases lay between the germline ends. The CDR3 extends over 13 amino acids. The CDR3 here is CASSDEVHNEQFF. The CDR3 DNA sequence: TGTGCCAGCAGTGACGAGGTCCATAATGAGCAGTTCTTC.

The genes are TRBV6-1 and TRBJ2-1; 15 bases line up with TRBD2. Trimming took 2 bases from V and 9 from J; bases not matched to a gene: 5. This CDR3 contains 16 residues. CDR1 and CDR2 (germline): MNHNS, SASEGT. CDR3 region: CASSERTSGGAGEQFF. CDR3 in DNA: TGTGCCAGCAGTGAAAGGACTAGCGGGGGGGCAGGTGAGCAGTTCTTC.

CDR3 region: CSGTGGNTEAFF. The CDR3 DNA reads as TGCAGTGGGACAGGGGGGAACACTGAAGCTTTCTTT. The genes are TRBV29-1 and TRBJ1-1; TRBD1 aligns across 11 bases. In germline, CDR1 is SQVTM, CDR2 ANQGSEA. The CDR3 has 12 amino acids.

The chain links TRBV3-1 to TRBJ1-5; D ambiguous. Germline assignment: CDR1 LGHDT and CDR2 YNNKEL (reference sequence). The ends were cut back, 4 bases at V and 3 bases at J, with 7 bases in the middle. There are 13 residues in the CDR3. CDR3 loop: CASSPTINQPQHF. The CDR3 DNA sequence: TGTGCCAGCAGCCCGACGATCAATCAGCCCCAGCATTTT. Combining the CDR3 with reference TRBV3-1 and TRBJ1-5 gives the whole variable domain DTAVSQTPKYLVTQMGNDKSIKCEQNLGHDTMYWYKQDSKKFLKIMFSYNNKELIINETVPNRFSPKSPDKAHLNLHINSLELGDSAVYFCASSPTINQPQHFGDGTRLSIL.

V gene TRBV10-3 combines with J gene TRBJ2-7, with 9 bases matching TRBD1. Trimming took 3 bases from V and 5 from J; bases not matched to a gene: 14. The germline gives CDR1 ENHRY, CDR2 SYGVKD. The CDR3 sequence is 17 residues long. The CDR3 bases are TGTGCCATCAGTGACCCCGGGACAGGGATTGTTGGTAACGAGCAGTACTTC. Amino acid sequence: CAISDPGTGIVGNEQYF.

The table lists this clonotype with a few counts. The chain couples TRBV5-1 to TRBJ1-1; D unresolved. The CDR3 loop spans 16 amino acids. V dropped 0 bases and J dropped 0 bases, with 12 bases sitting between them. Germline V CDR1 and CDR2: SGHRS, YFSETQ. CDR3 in DNA: TGCGCCAGCAGCTTGGCGCCCGGAGCCATGAACACTGAAGCTTTCTTT. Translated: CASSLAPGAMNTEAFF.

The rearrangement links TRBV3-1 to TRBJ2-4, with TRBD2 identical over 8 bases. The CDR3 extends over 16 amino acids. The V segment lost 0 bases and the J segment 6 bases; nucleotides outside the gene matches: 7. Looked up from germline, CDR1 is LGHDT and CDR2 is YNNKEL (reference sequence). Here the CDR3 reads CASSQDQTGGRNIQYF. CDR3 coding DNA: TGTGCCAGCAGCCAAGATCAGACGGGAGGGAGAAACATTCAGTACTTC.

This chain uses TRBV28 with TRBJ1-2, with a weak D call TRBD1 (6 bases). The germline V gene has CDR1 MDHEN and CDR2 SYDVKM. The CDR3 loop spans 14 amino acids. V gave up 6 bases and J gave up 4 bases, with 15 bases separating them. The CDR3 DNA sequence: TGTGCCAGCAGGTCCACCGGGACACCCTATGGCTACACCTTC. It yields the protein CASRSTGTPYGYTF.

This clonotype was observed a few times. CDR3 DNA sequence: TGTGCCAGCAGTATAGGGGGCTATGCCACAGATACGCAGTATTTT. Translated, it gives CASSIGGYATDTQYF. The chain couples TRBV6-1 to TRBJ2-3; 7 positions agree with TRBD1. This CDR3 contains 15 residues. The germline gives CDR1 MNHNS, CDR2 SASEGT. V dropped 5 bases and J dropped 2; count of bases not matched to a gene: 7.

This clonotype was counted a few times. V is TRBV9 and J is TRBJ1-6, with 9 nucleotides matching TRBD1. The length of the CDR3 is 15 residues. CDR1 SGDLS and CDR2 YYNGEE come from the germline V gene. Trimming removed 4 bases from V and 9 bases from J; junction bases left unmatched: 8. CDR3 DNA: TGTGCCAGCAGCCCACACGGGACAGGGAGTTCACCCCTCCACTTT. Its translation: CASSPHGTGSSPLHF.

This clonotype was observed a handful of times. The chain couples TRBV14 to TRBJ2-2; TRBD1 matches at 9 bases. The CDR3 extends over 16 amino acids. The germline CDR1 and CDR2 sequences are SGHDN and FVKESK. Trimming cost V 1 base and J 9 bases; bases outside gene matches: 9. The CDR3 here is CASSQGRDRGVWELFF. The CDR3 DNA reads as TGTGCCAGCAGCCAAGGAAGAGACAGGGGGGTCTGGGAGCTGTTTTTT.

The chain combines TRBV5-1 with TRBJ1-5; 7 nucleotides match TRBD1. CDR1 is SGHRS and CDR2 is YFSETQ in the germline V gene. V gave up 4 bases and J gave up 5 bases; unmatched junction bases: 6. This CDR3 comprises 14 residues. In DNA form, the CDR3 reads TGCGCCAGCAGCCGACAGGGCGGGGATCAGCCCCAGCATTTT. Its translation is CASSRQGGDQPQHF.

V usage is TRBV10-2 and J usage is TRBJ1-1, with 10 bases aligning to TRBD1. This CDR3 has 18 amino acids. V gave up 3 bases and J gave up 1 base; unmatched junction bases: 11. Germline V gene data show CDR1 as WSHSY and CDR2 as SAAADI. The CDR3 DNA reads as TGCGCCAGCAGTGATGTTCTGGGACAGGGGCTTGCGAACACTGAAGCTTTCTTT. Protein sequence: CASSDVLGQGLANTEAFF.

This chain connects TRBV2 to TRBJ2-3; perhaps TRBD2 as D (6 bases). Germline V gene data show CDR1 as SNHLY and CDR2 as FYNNEI. V gave up 4 bases and J gave up 9 bases, with 20 bases separating them. This CDR3 is 15 amino acids long. This CDR3 is CASSGWGTVLRTQYF. The CDR3 bases are TGTGCCAGCAGTGGCTGGGGGACTGTCCTCCGGACGCAGTATTTT.

This chain connects TRBV5-4 to TRBJ2-5, with a tentative D call TRBD2 (6 bases). The length of the CDR3 is 14 residues. CDR1 is SGHNT and CDR2 is YYREEE in the germline V gene (reference sequence). V gave up 0 bases and J gave up 5 bases, with 11 bases separating them. The CDR3 DNA reads TGTGCCAGCAGCTTGGTGGAGGGAACGGAGACCCAGTACTTC. Translated: CASSLVEGTETQYF.

Worth noting for this clonotype: The junction does not match germline at one end; this may be a read error. The chain employs TRBV10-1 and TRBJ2-3, with D hard to call. The CDR3 has 11 amino acids. Germline V gene sequence: CDR1 WNHNN, CDR2 SYGVQD (reference sequence). The CDR3 loop is CATTSTDTQYF. The CDR3 bases are TGTGCCACCACTAGCACAGATACGCAGTATTTT.

The sample holds a few counts of this clonotype. The gene calls are TRBV12-3 or TRBV12-4 and TRBJ2-5; 9 bases are shared with TRBD2. The end of the DNA aligns better with TRBJ2-1, so the J call may be wrong. This CDR3 has 15 residues. The CDR3: CASSDPGLAVYEQFF. CDR3 nucleotides: TGTGCCAGCAGTGACCCGGGACTAGCAGTTTATGAGCAGTTCTTC.

V gene TRBV28 combines with J gene TRBJ1-1; 7 bases line up with TRBD1. With V trimmed by 7 bases and J by 8 bases, 16 bases remained unmatched. The CDR3 has 15 residues. Germline CDR1 is MDHEN and CDR2 is SYDVKM. The DNA of the CDR3 is TGTGCCAGCACCGTCACGGGGACAGCCCTAACCGAAGCTTTCTTT. It codes for CASTVTGTALTEAFF. Together with reference TRBV28 and TRBJ1-1, the CDR3 gives the full variable domain: DVKVTQSSRYLVKRTGEKVFLECVQDMDHENMFWYRQDPGLGLRLIYFSYDVKMKEKGDIPEGYSVSREKKERFSLILESASTNQTSMYLCASTVTGTALTEAFFGQGTRLTVV.

The chain has TRBV7-6 and TRBJ1-2; the D gene is possibly TRBD1 (6 bases). The CDR3 extends over 15 amino acids. The V end lost 7 bases, the J end lost 3 bases, and 18 bases lay between the germline ends. Germline V gene data show CDR1 as SGHVS and CDR2 as FNYEAQ. The CDR3, as DNA: TGTGCCAGCACCTCCAGTATGGGGGCCGACTATGGCTACACCTTC. Its translation is CASTSSMGADYGYTF.

The J gene is TRBJ1-4, the V gene TRBV29-1; 8 nucleotides line up with TRBD1. Germline CDR1 and CDR2: SQVTM and ANQGSEA. The CDR3 has 11 residues. Germline trimming cut 7 bases from V and 8 bases from J; bases unmatched to any gene: 3. CDR3 residues: CSAGQGEKLFF. As DNA, the CDR3 is TGCAGCGCAGGACAGGGCGAAAAACTGTTTTTT.

V is TRBV5-6 and J is TRBJ2-3, with TRBD1 matching over 7 bases. V was pared by 4 bases and J by 5 bases, with 10 bases of the junction left unmatched. Germline values: CDR1 SGHDT, CDR2 YYEEEE. CDR3 length: 15 residues. The DNA of the CDR3 is TGTGCCAGCAGCCCCCGACAGGGTTGGGAAGATACGCAGTATTTT. The encoded protein is CASSPRQGWEDTQYF.